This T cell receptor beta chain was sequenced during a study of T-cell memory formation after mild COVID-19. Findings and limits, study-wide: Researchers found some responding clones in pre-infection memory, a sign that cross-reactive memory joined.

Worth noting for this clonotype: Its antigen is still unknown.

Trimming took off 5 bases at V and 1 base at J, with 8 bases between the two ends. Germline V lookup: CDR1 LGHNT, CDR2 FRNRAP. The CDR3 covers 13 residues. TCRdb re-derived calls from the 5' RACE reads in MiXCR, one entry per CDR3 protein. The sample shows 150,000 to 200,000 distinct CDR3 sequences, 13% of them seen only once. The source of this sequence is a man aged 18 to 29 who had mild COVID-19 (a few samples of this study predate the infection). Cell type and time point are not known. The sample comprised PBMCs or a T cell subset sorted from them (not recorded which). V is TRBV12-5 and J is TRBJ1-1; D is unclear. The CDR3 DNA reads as TGTGCTAGTGGTCTGGACGCGAACACTGAAGCTTTCTTT. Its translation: CASGLDANTEAFF.